This TCR beta chain was identified in a study of T cells after yellow fever vaccination. Whole-study findings and limits: The appearance of a small share of clonotypes in both CD4 and CD8 compartments was observed.

Germline values: CDR1 SGDLS, CDR2 YYNGEE. Trimming cost V 0 bases and J 2 bases, with 13 bases left between them. This CDR3 has 16 residues. In its sample, this clonotype was seen many times. Its target is unknown. MiXCR, run by TCRdb on the 5' RACE reads, gives a single entry per CDR3 protein. The repertoire holds hundreds of thousands of distinct CDR3 sequences, with 5.2% as singletons. The sequence was collected from a man aged 18-30 years who received the YFV17D yellow fever vaccine. The chain uses TRBV9 and TRBJ2-3; D is undetermined. The sample in question was CD4+ T cells sorted from PBMCs, obtained on the day of the yellow fever booster vaccination. The CDR3 nucleotides are TGTGCCAGCAGCGTAGGCCAGTGGGTAGCCACAGATACGCAGTATTTT. Translation: CASSVGQWVATDTQYF.